This TCR beta chain was captured by sequencing in a study of vaccination and CD4 T cells after COVID-19 (dated by TCRdb to between 2022 and 2023). Context from the whole study: Every convalescent patient had a positive nasal swab PCR test for SARS-CoV-2, with mild disease in 9 or 10 patients and severe disease in one. In the convalescent cohort there were six males and four females, among whom were two Hispanic individuals, seven Caucasians, two Asians and one multiracial person. Each participant got two doses of either the Pfizer-BioNTech BNT162b2 vaccine (n=8) or the Moderna mRNA-1273 vaccine (n=2). Post-COVID blood samples were collected from convalescent patients a median of around 100 days after diagnosis, with a range of about 35 to 170 days. Post-vaccine blood samples were collected a median of 72 days after the second vaccine dose, ranging from about 13 to 250 days. For stimulating the cultures, overlapping spike peptide pools were used, derived from SARS-CoV-2 as well as from the common cold coronaviruses HCoV-NL63, HCoV-OC43 and HCoV-229E. As controls, cultures received a CEFX viral epitope pool (the positive control), an HIV-1 Nef peptide pool (the negative control), or no peptide at all. The spike-specific CD4+ TCR repertoire was compared before and after mRNA vaccination in under 11 COVID-19 convalescent patients and a few infection-naive healthy vaccine recipients. Paper-wide results and their limitations: Of the vaccine-specific clones in convalescent patients, 304 of 307, or nearly all, reacted only to SARS-CoV-2 spike and did not cross-react with common cold coronaviruses. The study included relatively few convalescent patients and did not analyze early timepoints after natural infection. An increase in the median number of SARS-CoV-2-reactive clonotypes from 20 to 25 after infection to a few dozen after vaccination was observed, but the change was not found to be significant. In convalescent patients, a median 86.3% of post-vaccine SARS-CoV-2-reactive clones were detected only after vaccination, suggesting vaccine-specific priming.

This clonotype was picked up a small number of times. This clone's antigen is unknown. No base quality information exists; no much larger clone differs at one position. The CDR3 goes from the cysteine to the phenylalanine over 13 residues. This entry keeps only the CDR3 DNA: 39 bases, framed from base 1. According to the germline V gene, CDR1 reads MDHEN and CDR2 reads SYDVKM. Here V drops 1 base and J drops 8 bases, and the junction holds 3 bases not matched to any gene. The receptor library was made with PCR. DNA from cultured CD4+ T cells underwent TCR sequencing with the Oncomine TCR Beta short-read assay at the Johns Hopkins FTIC core. The QIAamp micro DNA kit was used to extract genomic DNA from the cultured CD4+ T cells. Oncomine TCR Beta libraries made from cultured CD4+ T cells were pooled using unique dual indexes and sequenced on an Illumina iSeq 100. Per the source publication's procedure: Non-productive sequences were removed, and CDR3s not starting with C, not ending with F or W, or shorter than 7 amino acids were discarded. The MANAFEST web application was used to identify antigen-specific clonotypes by comparing peptide-stimulated wells against reference wells and other culture wells. Positive clones required FDR below 0.05, an odds ratio above 5, and productive frequency above 0.1% in at least two of three replicate wells. Clonotypes that were significantly expanded in both SARS-CoV-2 spike wells and at least one common cold coronavirus spike condition were defined as cross-reactive. CDR3 homology was assessed with Levenshtein distances (stringdist) and unrooted phylogenetic trees (ape) in R version 3.6.1. TCRdb handled the public reads itself, with Q25 trimming in fastp and clone calling in MiXCR, and kept productive beta chains. Each record represents a unique CDR3 protein, reported with the most common genes and DNA among its rows. The V and J calls here are based on TCRdb, not the publication. The sample data list about 2,300 distinct CDR3 sequences, and 25% to 30% of these were observed just once. About 48% of the sample goes to the ten largest clones.

In the paper's terms, the treatment or condition label means: approximately 10-day PBMC culture with coronavirus spike peptide pools or control peptides (ViraFEST assay). The ViraFEST assay, used in the study, expanded antigen-specific T cells with peptide pools and then identified the expanded clonotypes through TCR sequencing. The positive SARS-CoV-2 PCR tests of the convalescent patients were dated from March to December 2020, before the Alpha, Beta and Delta variants emerged in the United States. PBMCs were cultured at under 2.5 million per well in IMDM supplemented with approximately 5% human AB serum and 9.5 to 10 IU/ml IL-2, with around 10 ug/ml peptide pools added. Half of the culture medium was replaced with fresh IL-2-containing medium on days 3 and 7. After 10 days of culture, CD4+ T cells were isolated by negative selection with the EasySep CD4+ T cell isolation kit. Ficoll-Paque Plus gradient centrifugation was used to isolate PBMCs from whole blood, and the isolated PBMCs were then either used fresh or cryopreserved at -140C. Triplicate wells were generally used for each culture condition.

This chain joins TRBV28 to TRBJ1-2; TRBD1 aligns with 8 central bases. The clonotype was recovered from a human donor who had recovered from COVID-19. The sequences come from CD4+ T cells from blood, cultured in vitro, collected after SARS-CoV-2 vaccination. The DNA sequence reads TGTGCCAGCAGTTTATCCCGGACAGGGGGCTACACCTTC. It translates as CASSLSRTGGYTF.